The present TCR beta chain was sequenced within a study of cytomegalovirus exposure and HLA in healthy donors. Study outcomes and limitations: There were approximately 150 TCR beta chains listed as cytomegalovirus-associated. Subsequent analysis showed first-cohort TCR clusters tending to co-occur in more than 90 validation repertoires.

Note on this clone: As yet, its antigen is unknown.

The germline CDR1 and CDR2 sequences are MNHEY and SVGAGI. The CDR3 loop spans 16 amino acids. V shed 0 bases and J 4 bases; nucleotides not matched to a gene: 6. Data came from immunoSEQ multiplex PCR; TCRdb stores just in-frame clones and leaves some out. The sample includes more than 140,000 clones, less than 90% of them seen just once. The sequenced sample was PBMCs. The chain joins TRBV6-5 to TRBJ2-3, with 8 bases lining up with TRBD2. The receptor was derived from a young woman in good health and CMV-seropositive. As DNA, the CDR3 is TGTGCCAGCAGTTACTCGGGACTAGTTGGACCAGATACGCAGTATTTT. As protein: CASSYSGLVGPDTQYF.